The clone carrying this T cell receptor beta chain was seen repeatedly, ten times or more. The target antigen is unknown. The data belong to a study of T cell repertoires in cytomegalovirus infection. Looking at the study overall: Indications came from public TCR beta signatures; they pointed to CMV infection and to a matching HLA type.

The CDR3 is made up of 11 amino acids. Per the germline V gene, CDR1 is DFQATT and CDR2 is SNEGSKA (reference sequence). The V and J ends lost 5 bases and 9 bases respectively, with 11 bases between them. TCRdb re-analysed the reads in MiXCR, keeping a single row per CDR3 protein. The data contain fewer than 80,000 distinct CDR3 sequences, less than 4.5% of them singletons. Study results and limitations: Summed frequency of public TCR beta families distinguished CMV carriers with the relevant HLA. Across the ex vivo response, the dominant clonotypes were HLA-C-restricted CMV-specific TCR beta clonotypes.

This sequence joins TRBV20-1 and TRBJ2-1; D call uncertain. Input material: PBMCs. The TCR originated in a human donor in good health (CMV status not recorded). Some clones in this sample may be carry-over from other donors' samples. This CDR3 is CSASMVLEQFF. DNA for the CDR3: TGCAGTGCTTCTATGGTCCTTGAGCAGTTCTTC.